Listed below are T cell receptor beta chains from one sample, sequenced in a study of OX40 agonist ivuxolimab in advanced cancers. TCRdb's copy holds only in-frame clones and misses some; the assay was immunoSEQ multiplex PCR. The table shows just under 65,000 clones, with around 81% occurring only once. The material sequenced was CD4+ or CD8+ T cells sorted from blood, taken in a trial of the OX40 agonist ivuxolimab. Source of these receptors: an adult with an advanced solid tumor such as melanoma, head and neck, liver or kidney cancer. The CDR3 runs from the conserved cysteine through the conserved F or W. The order of the fields is clone size, V gene, CDR3 length, CDR3 protein. Expanded clones get a size class; other rows say once, few or many, or leave the size out.

clone size: NA
V gene: TRBV6-5
CDR3 length: 15
CDR3 protein: CASSYSPNLGEKLFF

clone size: NA
V gene: TRBV5-1
CDR3 length: 15
CDR3 protein: CASSLVSGGVYEQFF

clone size: NA
V gene: TRBV18
CDR3 length: 15
CDR3 protein: CASSVPGQVKETQYF

clone size: NA
V gene: TRBV2
CDR3 length: 15
CDR3 protein: CASRRDRGMNTEAFF

clone size: NA
V gene: TRBV7-2
CDR3 length: 13
CDR3 protein: CASSLYGEFEAFF

clone size: NA
V gene: TRBV13
CDR3 length: 11
CDR3 protein: CASSQGHEQYF

clone size: NA
V gene: TRBV7-2
CDR3 length: 15
CDR3 protein: CASSPARGRNTEAFF

clone size: few
V gene: TRBV21-1
CDR3 length: 13
CDR3 protein: CASSPLEPRDTYF

clone size: NA
V gene: TRBV5-6
CDR3 length: 15
CDR3 protein: CASSLIKAGSYEQYF

clone size: NA
V gene: TRBV11-2
CDR3 length: 12
CDR3 protein: CASSFQVAEAFF

clone size: once
V gene: TRBV15
CDR3 length: 14
CDR3 protein: CATSRDRSGGGYTF

clone size: NA
V gene: TRBV7-8
CDR3 length: 20
CDR3 protein: CASSLEATGTSGTLPYEQYF

clone size: few
V gene: TRBV30
CDR3 length: 14
CDR3 protein: CAWTQGALSYEQYF

clone size: few
V gene: TRBV2
CDR3 length: 15
CDR3 protein: CASRTQAGVGSPLHF

clone size: NA
V gene: TRBV30
CDR3 length: 14
CDR3 protein: CAWSAGRATYGYTF

clone size: NA
V gene: TRBV5-1
CDR3 length: 15
CDR3 protein: CASSLVGHSNEKLFF

clone size: NA
V gene: TRBV7-2
CDR3 length: 14
CDR3 protein: CASSYRDYNSPLHF

clone size: NA
V gene: TRBV5-6
CDR3 length: 13
CDR3 protein: CASSSAGGTEAFF

clone size: NA
V gene: TRBV10-3
CDR3 length: 13
CDR3 protein: CAIGQGKKETQYF

clone size: once
V gene: TRBV5-8
CDR3 length: 15
CDR3 protein: CASSYTRMGGQPQHF

clone size: once
V gene: TRBV11-2
CDR3 length: 14
CDR3 protein: CASAVVADQETQYF

clone size: few
V gene: TRBV4-1
CDR3 length: 16
CDR3 protein: CASSQVLRGRFSGYTF

clone size: NA
V gene: TRBV4-3
CDR3 length: 21
CDR3 protein: CASSQAPPRTGVTLLTGELFF

clone size: NA
V gene: TRBV7-2
CDR3 length: 13
CDR3 protein: CASSPGTAVEAFF

clone size: NA
V gene: TRBV11-3
CDR3 length: 16
CDR3 protein: CASSLGDRVLPDTQYF

clone size: NA
V gene: TRBV7-2
CDR3 length: 16
CDR3 protein: CASSLLAGGQYNEQFF

clone size: NA
V gene: TRBV11-2
CDR3 length: 13
CDR3 protein: CASSFSRTDTQYF

clone size: NA
V gene: TRBV5-5
CDR3 length: 14
CDR3 protein: CASSLFVATGELFF

clone size: NA
V gene: TRBV10-3
CDR3 length: 13
CDR3 protein: CAITGGDNQPQHF

clone size: NA
V gene: TRBV19
CDR3 length: 14
CDR3 protein: CASSIVDRNYGYTF

clone size: NA
V gene: TRBV10-3
CDR3 length: 14
CDR3 protein: CAIKGQGPNTEAFF

clone size: few
V gene: TRBV7-7
CDR3 length: 18
CDR3 protein: CASSSDLAGGPDTGELFF

clone size: NA
V gene: TRBV25-1
CDR3 length: 15
CDR3 protein: CASSPRTGGGQPQHF

clone size: NA
V gene: TRBV25-1
CDR3 length: 15
CDR3 protein: CASSGLGVMNTEAFF

clone size: NA
V gene: TRBV29-1
CDR3 length: 11
CDR3 protein: CSSLGGDGYTF

clone size: NA
V gene: TRBV10-1
CDR3 length: 12
CDR3 protein: CASSGVTGELFF

clone size: NA
V gene: TRBV5-4
CDR3 length: 13
CDR3 protein: CASSLSPTDTQYF

clone size: few
V gene: TRBV19
CDR3 length: 17
CDR3 protein: CASSNPGQGTRNSPLHF

clone size: NA
V gene: TRBV30
CDR3 length: 14
CDR3 protein: CAWSVSPGQGTQYF

clone size: NA
V gene: TRBV10-3
CDR3 length: 13
CDR3 protein: CASLAGESDTQYF

clone size: NA
V gene: TRBV5-4
CDR3 length: 14
CDR3 protein: CASSLDSNTGELFF

clone size: NA
V gene: TRBV9
CDR3 length: 14
CDR3 protein: CASSVGVGMETQYF

clone size: NA
V gene: TRBV5-4
CDR3 length: 13
CDR3 protein: CSTGSRITDTQYF

clone size: NA
V gene: TRBV7-9
CDR3 length: 15
CDR3 protein: CASSLGQGRGNEQFF

clone size: NA
V gene: TRBV11-2
CDR3 length: 14
CDR3 protein: CASSLVNRELEQYF

clone size: NA
V gene: TRBV10-3
CDR3 length: 14
CDR3 protein: CAITSRGGTDEQFF

clone size: NA
V gene: TRBV9
CDR3 length: 17
CDR3 protein: CASSPTLGTGEGNTIYF

clone size: NA
V gene: TRBV9
CDR3 length: 15
CDR3 protein: CASSVGGIGTDTQYF

clone size: NA
V gene: TRBV7-9
CDR3 length: 18
CDR3 protein: CASSLFSGGANYYNEQFF

clone size: NA
V gene: TRBV29-1
CDR3 length: 14
CDR3 protein: CSAGGQGSSGELFF

clone size: NA
V gene: TRBV30
CDR3 length: 13
CDR3 protein: CAWSGQGNYGYTF

clone size: NA
V gene: TRBV9
CDR3 length: 17
CDR3 protein: CASSPAPGRAANYGYTF

clone size: NA
V gene: TRBV4-1
CDR3 length: 18
CDR3 protein: CASSSRETSGDPWATQYF

clone size: NA
V gene: TRBV6-6
CDR3 length: 11
CDR3 protein: CASTLGGYQYF

clone size: NA
V gene: TRBV5-5
CDR3 length: 14
CDR3 protein: CASSSGLSQGTQYF

clone size: NA
V gene: TRBV11-2
CDR3 length: 13
CDR3 protein: CASSGHQNQPQHF

clone size: NA
V gene: TRBV11-3
CDR3 length: 15
CDR3 protein: CASSPGLADTDTQYF

clone size: NA
V gene: TRBV7-3
CDR3 length: 13
CDR3 protein: CASSLSQGAEAFF

clone size: once
V gene: TRBV4-1
CDR3 length: 18
CDR3 protein: CASSLTTGGSSSYNEQFF

clone size: NA
V gene: TRBV7-9
CDR3 length: 14
CDR3 protein: CASSRIGENSPLHF